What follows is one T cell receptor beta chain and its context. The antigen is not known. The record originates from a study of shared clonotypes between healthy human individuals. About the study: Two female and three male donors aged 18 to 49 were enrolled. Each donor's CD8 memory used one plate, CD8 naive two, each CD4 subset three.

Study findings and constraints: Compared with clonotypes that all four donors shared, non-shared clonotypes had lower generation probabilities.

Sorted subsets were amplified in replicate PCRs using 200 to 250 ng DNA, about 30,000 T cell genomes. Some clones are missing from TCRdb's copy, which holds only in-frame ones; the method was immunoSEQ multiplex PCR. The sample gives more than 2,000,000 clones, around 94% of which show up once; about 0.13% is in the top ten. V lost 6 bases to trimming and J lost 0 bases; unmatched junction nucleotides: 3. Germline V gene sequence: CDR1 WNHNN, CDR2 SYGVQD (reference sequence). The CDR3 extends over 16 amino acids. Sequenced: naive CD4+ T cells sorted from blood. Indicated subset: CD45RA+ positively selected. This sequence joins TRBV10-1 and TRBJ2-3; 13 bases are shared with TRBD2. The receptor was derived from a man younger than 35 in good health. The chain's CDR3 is CASSSGLAGSTDTQYF. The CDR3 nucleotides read TGCGCCAGCAGCTCGGGACTAGCGGGAAGCACAGATACGCAGTATTTT.